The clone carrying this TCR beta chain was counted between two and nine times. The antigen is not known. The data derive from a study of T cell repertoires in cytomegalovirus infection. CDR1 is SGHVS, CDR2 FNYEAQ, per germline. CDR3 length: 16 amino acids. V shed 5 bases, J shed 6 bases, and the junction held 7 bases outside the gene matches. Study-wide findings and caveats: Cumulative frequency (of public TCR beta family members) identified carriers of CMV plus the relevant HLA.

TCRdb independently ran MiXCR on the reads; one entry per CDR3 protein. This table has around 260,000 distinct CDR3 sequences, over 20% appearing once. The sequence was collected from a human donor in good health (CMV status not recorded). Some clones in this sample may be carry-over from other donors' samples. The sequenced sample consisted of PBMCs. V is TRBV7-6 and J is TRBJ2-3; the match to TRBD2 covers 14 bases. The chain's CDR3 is CASSRTSGGFRDTQYF. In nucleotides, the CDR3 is TGTGCCAGCAGCCGGACTAGCGGGGGGTTTCGGGATACGCAGTATTTT.